This T cell receptor beta chain derives from a study of radiation and T cells in renal cell carcinoma. Study context: Nephrectomy followed 15 Gy stereotactic body radiation by 4 weeks.

Assay used: immunoSEQ multiplex PCR; TCRdb lists only in-frame clones, some missing. The table records 100,000 to 150,000 clones, around 83% of them present only once. To note about this clone: No antigen is known for it.

Regarding the study as a whole: In blood, top tumor clones expanded by 2 weeks, shrinking by 4.

Time point defined: baseline pretreatment blood. The treatment denotes: 15 Gy SBRT to primary tumor, nephrectomy 4 weeks later. After SBRT, blood was collected at 2 and 4 weeks, plus baseline. The TCR comes from an older woman with renal cell carcinoma. The material sequenced was blood, taken from a patient whose treatment included radiotherapy and nephrectomy.

The DNA of the CDR3 is TGTGCCACCAGCAGAGATGCCCGGACCTACGAGCAGTACTTC. Its translation: CATSRDARTYEQYF. V is TRBV15 and J is TRBJ2-7; the D is unclear. Trimming took off 0 bases at V and 2 bases at J, with 8 bases between the two ends. In germline, CDR1 is LNHNV, CDR2 YYDKDF (reference sequence). This CDR3 comprises 14 residues.